This TCR beta chain was identified in a study of cytomegalovirus exposure and HLA in healthy donors. V trimming: 0 bases; J trimming: 3 bases; junction bases outside the gene matches: 5. Germline V CDR1 and CDR2: LGHNA, YNFKEQ. This CDR3 comprises 15 residues. This PCR relied on a set of 60 Vbeta primers and 13 Jbeta primers. The repertoire was sequenced with immunoSEQ multiplex PCR; TCRdb's copy has only in-frame clones and lacks some. The sample lists over 150,000 clones, around 68% occurring once. This clonotype was obtained from a man aged 30 to 45 in good health and CMV-seronegative. The sequenced material came from PBMCs. V and J are TRBV4-2 and TRBJ2-7, with 7 bases that match TRBD1. Here the CDR3 reads CASSQDGAGGYEQYF. Here the CDR3 DNA reads TGTGCCAGCAGCCAAGATGGGGCAGGGGGCTACGAGCAGTACTTC.